This passage covers 16 T cell receptor beta chains from one sample sequenced in a study of cytomegalovirus exposure and HLA in healthy donors. PCR employed 60 Vbeta and 13 Jbeta primers. The protocol was immunoSEQ multiplex PCR, while the TCRdb copy is restricted to in-frame clones and leaves out a portion. The top ten clones hold less than 9.5% of a sample with 150,000 to 200,000 clones, around 75% of them seen once. Sequencing input: PBMCs. These receptors were collected from a woman in her 40s in good health and CMV-seropositive.

This chain uses TRBV7-9 with TRBJ2-7, with 7 bases identical to TRBD1. The V gene end was trimmed by 4 bases and the J gene end by 4 bases; junction bases not matched to a gene: 10. The CDR3 consists of 15 residues. CDR1 SEHNR and CDR2 FQNEAQ come from the germline V gene (reference sequence). The CDR3 sequence: CASSSPVQGVYEQYF. As DNA, the CDR3 is TGTGCCAGCAGCTCCCCGGTGCAGGGGGTTTACGAGCAGTACTTC.

V is TRBV27 and J is TRBJ1-6, with unresolved D. The CDR3 extends over 15 amino acids. V lost 8 bases to trimming and J lost 5 bases, with 16 bases between them. Germline values: CDR1 MNHEY, CDR2 SMNVEV (reference sequence). CDR3 nucleotides: TGTGCCAGCCGAGGGCCGGTGGCAAATAATTCACCCCTCCACTTT. This sequence encodes CASRGPVANNSPLHF.

The V gene is TRBV2, the J gene TRBJ2-1, with D possibly being TRBD1 (6 bases). The V gene's germline CDR1 is SNHLY and CDR2 FYNNEI. V was trimmed by 2 bases and J by 3 bases, leaving 14 bases between them. The CDR3 covers 16 residues. CDR3 coding DNA: TGTGCCAGCAGTGAACAGGGGACCAGAATCTACAATGAGCAGTTCTTC. This translates into CASSEQGTRIYNEQFF.

This chain joins TRBV29-1 and TRBJ1-4; no definite D call. V shed 0 bases and J shed 8 bases, with 16 bases lying between them. The germline V gene has CDR1 SQVTM and CDR2 ANQGSEA. This CDR3 spans 15 amino acids. As DNA, the CDR3 is TGCAGCGTTGAAGATCGCGAGTCTCTGGGCGAAAAACTGTTTTTT. Translated: CSVEDRESLGEKLFF. Supplemented by reference TRBV29-1 and TRBJ1-4, the full variable domain reads SAVISQKPSRDICQRGTSLTIQCQVDSQVTMMFWYRQQPGQSLTLIATANQGSEATYESGFVIDKFPISRPNLTFSTLTVSNMSPEDSSIYLCSVEDRESLGEKLFFGSGTQLSVL.

The chain recombines TRBV28 with TRBJ1-1, with TRBD1 matching over 10 bases. Trimming at V came to 1 base and at J to 0 bases, leaving 8 bases not matched to a gene. This CDR3 spans 18 amino acids. The germline V gene encodes CDR1 MDHEN and CDR2 SYDVKM. CDR3 region: CASSLFRTGGRVNTEAFF. In nucleotides, the CDR3 is TGTGCCAGCAGTTTATTTCGGACAGGGGGGAGGGTGAACACTGAAGCTTTCTTT.

The rearrangement joins TRBV19 to TRBJ1-1, with D unresolved. Germline CDR1 LNHDA, CDR2 SQIVND (reference sequence). V shed 8 bases and J shed 1 base, with 11 bases lying between them. The CDR3 extends over 13 amino acids. CDR3: CASGETRNTEAFF. DNA for the CDR3: TGTGCCAGTGGTGAGACAAGGAACACTGAAGCTTTCTTT.

This chain links TRBV19 with TRBJ2-7; 10 bases line up with TRBD1. The ends lost 6 bases at V and 0 bases at J; junction bases unmatched: 2. CDR3 length: 14 amino acids. The germline V gene encodes CDR1 LNHDA and CDR2 SQIVND (reference sequence). CDR3 bases: TGTGCCAGTAGACGGACAGGGGGCTCCTACGAGCAGTACTTC. Amino acids: CASRRTGGSYEQYF.

The table lists this clone with a few counts. V gene TRBV20-1 combines with J gene TRBJ2-5; D remains unclear. The germline V gene has CDR1 DFQATT and CDR2 SNEGSKA (reference sequence). The CDR3 runs 11 residues. V gave up 0 bases and J gave up 4 bases, with 3 bases separating them. The CDR3 protein is CSARDIETQYF. The CDR3 bases are TGCAGTGCTAGAGATATAGAGACCCAGTACTTC.

The J gene is TRBJ2-7, the V gene TRBV28; a weak D match, TRBD1 (6 bases). V was clipped by 6 bases and J by 2 bases, with 14 bases between them. Germline V CDR1 and CDR2: MDHEN, SYDVKM. This CDR3 comprises 14 residues. The CDR3 coding sequence is TGTGCCAGCAGGAAGGAGAAGGGGGCCTACGAGCAGTACTTC. Residues: CASRKEKGAYEQYF.

V and J are TRBV28 and TRBJ1-2; TRBD1 aligns across 7 bases. Germline lookup yields CDR1 MDHEN and CDR2 SYDVKM. The CDR3 runs 13 residues. The junction had 4 bases not matched to a gene; V was cut back by 5 bases and J by 4 bases. CDR3 coding DNA: TGTGCCAGCAGTCTCAGGACAGGCTATGGCTACACCTTC. Its translation is CASSLRTGYGYTF.

The chain is built from TRBV4-3 and TRBJ2-3, with TRBD2 matching over 7 bases. The germline V gene has CDR1 LGHNA and CDR2 YSLEER. This CDR3 spans 14 amino acids. Germline trimming cut 11 bases from V and 5 bases from J; bases unmatched to any gene: 13. The CDR3 DNA follows: TGCGCCCCTATTTCGGCGGGAGTGGGAGATACGCAGTATTTT. This codes for CAPISAGVGDTQYF.

The chain links TRBV6-6 to TRBJ1-1, with D possibly TRBD1 on 6 matching bases. The V gene lost 6 bases and the J gene lost 5 bases, with 16 bases spanning the gap. Germline V gene lookup returns CDR1 MNHNY and CDR2 SVGAGI (reference sequence). The CDR3 has 14 amino acids. The CDR3 loop reads CASSLGQGSTEAFF. The CDR3 DNA is TGTGCCAGCAGCCTCGGCCAGGGGTCAACTGAAGCTTTCTTT.

This clone occurred a few times. The V gene is TRBV19, the J gene TRBJ2-3, with TRBD2 matching 10 bases. The length of the CDR3 is 16 residues. Germline CDR1 LNHDA, CDR2 SQIVND (reference sequence). Trimming cost V 4 bases and J 1 base; bases outside gene matches: 5. CDR3 coding DNA: TGTGCCAGTAGTAGGCTAGCGGGAGTTCGCACAGATACGCAGTATTTT. Protein sequence: CASSRLAGVRTDTQYF.

The J gene is TRBJ1-6, the V gene TRBV5-1; D is unclear. The CDR3 sequence is 15 residues long. V lost 2 bases to trimming and J lost 9 bases, with 15 bases between them. Germline V CDR1 and CDR2: SGHRS, YFSETQ. The CDR3 DNA is TGCGCCAGCAGCTTAGCGCAGATAATGGGTTCACCCCTCCACTTT. It is translated as CASSLAQIMGSPLHF.

In this sample, this clone turned up a few times. The chain is built from TRBV27 and TRBJ2-3; D unclear. The CDR3 sequence is 14 residues long. Germline CDR1 reads MNHEY; CDR2 reads SMNVEV (reference sequence). V dropped 3 bases and J dropped 0 bases, with 7 bases sitting between them. Here the CDR3 DNA reads TGTGCCAGCAGTTTCTCCGGGAGCACAGATACGCAGTATTTT. It is translated as CASSFSGSTDTQYF.

The chain links TRBV6-1 to TRBJ1-1, with 10 positions matching TRBD1. The CDR3 is 15 amino acids. Per the germline V gene, CDR1 is MNHNS and CDR2 is SASEGT. V lost 5 bases to trimming and J lost 6 bases; unmatched junction nucleotides: 9. CDR3: CASSRRQGAISEAFF. DNA of the CDR3: TGTGCCAGCAGTCGCCGACAGGGGGCTATCTCTGAAGCTTTCTTT.